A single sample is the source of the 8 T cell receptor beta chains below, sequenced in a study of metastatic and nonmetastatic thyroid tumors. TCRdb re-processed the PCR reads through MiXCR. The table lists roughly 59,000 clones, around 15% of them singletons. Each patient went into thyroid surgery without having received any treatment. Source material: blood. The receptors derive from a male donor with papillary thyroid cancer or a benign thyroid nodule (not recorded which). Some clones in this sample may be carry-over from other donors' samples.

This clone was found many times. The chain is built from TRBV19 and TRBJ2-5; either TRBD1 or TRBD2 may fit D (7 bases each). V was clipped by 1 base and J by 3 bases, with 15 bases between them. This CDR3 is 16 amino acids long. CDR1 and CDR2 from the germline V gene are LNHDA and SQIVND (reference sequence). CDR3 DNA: TGTGCCAGTAGTATAGGGGACAGCGGGATAAAAGAGACCCAGTACTTC. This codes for CASSIGDSGIKETQYF.

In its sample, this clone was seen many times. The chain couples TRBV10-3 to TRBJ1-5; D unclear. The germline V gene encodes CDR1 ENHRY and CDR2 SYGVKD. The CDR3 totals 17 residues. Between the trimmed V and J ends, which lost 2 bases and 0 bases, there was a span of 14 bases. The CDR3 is CAISEAAGPYSNQPQHF. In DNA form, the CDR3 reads TGTGCCATCAGTGAGGCGGCGGGTCCATATAGCAATCAGCCCCAGCATTTT.

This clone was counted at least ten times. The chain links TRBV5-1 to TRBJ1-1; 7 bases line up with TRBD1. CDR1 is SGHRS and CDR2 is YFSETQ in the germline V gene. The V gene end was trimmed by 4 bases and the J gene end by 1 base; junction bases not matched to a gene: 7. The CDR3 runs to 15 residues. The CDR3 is CASSQGTAKNTEAFF. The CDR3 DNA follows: TGCGCCAGCAGCCAAGGGACAGCCAAGAACACTGAAGCTTTCTTT.

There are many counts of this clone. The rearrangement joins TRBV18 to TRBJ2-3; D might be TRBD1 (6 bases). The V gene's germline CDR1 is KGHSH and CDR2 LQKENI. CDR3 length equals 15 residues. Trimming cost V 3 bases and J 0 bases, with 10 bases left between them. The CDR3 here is CASSPDSSSTDTQYF. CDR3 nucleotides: TGTGCCAGCTCACCGGACAGCTCTAGCACAGATACGCAGTATTTT.

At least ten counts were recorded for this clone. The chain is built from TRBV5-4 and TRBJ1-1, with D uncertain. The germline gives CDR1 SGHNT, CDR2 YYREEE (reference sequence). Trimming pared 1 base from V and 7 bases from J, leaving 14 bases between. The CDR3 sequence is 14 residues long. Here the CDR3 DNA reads TGTGCCAGCAGCTTGTCCCTAACCGAGGGTGAAGCTTTCTTT. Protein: CASSLSLTEGEAFF.

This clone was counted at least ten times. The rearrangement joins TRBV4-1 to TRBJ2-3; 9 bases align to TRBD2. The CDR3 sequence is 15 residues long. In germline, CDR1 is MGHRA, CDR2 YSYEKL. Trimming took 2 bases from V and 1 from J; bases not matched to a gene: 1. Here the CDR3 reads CASSQRLAGTDTQYF. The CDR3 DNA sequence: TGCGCCAGCAGCCAACGACTAGCGGGCACAGATACGCAGTATTTT.

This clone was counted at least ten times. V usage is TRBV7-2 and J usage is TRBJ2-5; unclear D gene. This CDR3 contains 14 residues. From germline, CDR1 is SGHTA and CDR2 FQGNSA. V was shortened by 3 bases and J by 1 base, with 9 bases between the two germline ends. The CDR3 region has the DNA TGTGCCAGCAGCTTTTCGGCAGGCCAAGAGACCCAGTACTTC. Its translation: CASSFSAGQETQYF.

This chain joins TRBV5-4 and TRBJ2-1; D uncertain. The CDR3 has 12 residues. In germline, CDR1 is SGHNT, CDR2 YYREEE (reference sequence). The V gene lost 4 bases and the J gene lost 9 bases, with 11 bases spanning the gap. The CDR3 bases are TGTGCCAGCAGCGCGTGTTTCGGTGAGCAGTTCTTC. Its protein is CASSACFGEQFF.